The entry below describes one TCR beta chain. This sample stems from a study of blood T cell repertoires in COVID-19. Study-wide context: Sources were T cells, B-cell-depleted T cells, or PBMCs; the material itself was cDNA or gDNA.

All enrollees were roughly 18 to 89 years old and from fewer than 30 US areas. A COVID-19 case had been met by exposed participants during the 2 weeks before study entry. After removal of 0 bases from V and 5 bases from J, the junction contained 6 bases not matched to a gene. Germline V gene sequence: CDR1 SGHRS, CDR2 YFSETQ. The CDR3 has 15 residues. Produced via immunoSEQ multiplex PCR; TCRdb's table is partial and in-frame only. The sample shows approximately 220,000 clones, roughly 85% of them seen only once. Sequencing used PBMCs or T cells enriched from blood (not recorded which). This sequence joins TRBV5-1 and TRBJ2-5; 8 bases fit TRBD1. This TCR was sampled from a woman aged 40 to 49 who had been exposed to COVID-19. The CDR3, as DNA: TGCGCCAGCAGCTTGGAGGCAGGGGGCATCGAGACCCAGTACTTC. Translation gives CASSLEAGGIETQYF.